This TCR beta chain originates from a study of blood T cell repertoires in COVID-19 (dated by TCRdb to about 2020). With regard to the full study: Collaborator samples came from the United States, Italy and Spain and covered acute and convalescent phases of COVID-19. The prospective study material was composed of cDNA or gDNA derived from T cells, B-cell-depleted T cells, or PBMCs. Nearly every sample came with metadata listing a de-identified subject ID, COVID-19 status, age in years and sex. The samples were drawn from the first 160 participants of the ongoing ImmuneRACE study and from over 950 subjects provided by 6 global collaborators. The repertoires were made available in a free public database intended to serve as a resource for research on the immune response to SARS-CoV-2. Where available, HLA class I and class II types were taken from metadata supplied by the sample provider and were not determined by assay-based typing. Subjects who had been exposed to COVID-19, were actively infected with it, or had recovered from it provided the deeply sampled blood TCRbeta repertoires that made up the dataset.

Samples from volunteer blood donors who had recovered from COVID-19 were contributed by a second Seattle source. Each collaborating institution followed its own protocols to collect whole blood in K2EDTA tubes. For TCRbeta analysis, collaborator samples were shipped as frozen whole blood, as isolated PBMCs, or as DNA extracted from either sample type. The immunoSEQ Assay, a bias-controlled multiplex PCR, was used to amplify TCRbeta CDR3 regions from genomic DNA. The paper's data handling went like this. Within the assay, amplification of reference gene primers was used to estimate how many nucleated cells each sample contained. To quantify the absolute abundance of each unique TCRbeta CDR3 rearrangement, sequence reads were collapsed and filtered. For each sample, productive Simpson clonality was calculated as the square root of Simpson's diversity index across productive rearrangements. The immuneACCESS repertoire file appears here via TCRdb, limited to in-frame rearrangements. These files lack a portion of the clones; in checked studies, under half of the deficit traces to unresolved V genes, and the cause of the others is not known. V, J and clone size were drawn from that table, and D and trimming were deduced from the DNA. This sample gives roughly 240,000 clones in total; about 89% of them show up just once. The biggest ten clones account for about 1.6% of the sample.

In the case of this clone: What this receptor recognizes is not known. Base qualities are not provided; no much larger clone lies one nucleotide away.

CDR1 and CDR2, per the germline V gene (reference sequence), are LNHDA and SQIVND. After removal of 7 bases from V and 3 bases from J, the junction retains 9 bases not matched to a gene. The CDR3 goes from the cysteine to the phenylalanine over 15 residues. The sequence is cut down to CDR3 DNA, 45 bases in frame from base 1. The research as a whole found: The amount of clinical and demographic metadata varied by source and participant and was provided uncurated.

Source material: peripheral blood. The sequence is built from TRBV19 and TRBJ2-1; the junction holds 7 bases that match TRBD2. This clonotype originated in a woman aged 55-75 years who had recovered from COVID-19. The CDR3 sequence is CASTQGLADYNEQFF. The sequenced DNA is TGTGCCAGTACCCAAGGGCTAGCGGACTACAATGAGCAGTTCTTC.